This T cell receptor beta chain was observed in a study of shared clonotypes between healthy human individuals. The protocol was immunoSEQ multiplex PCR, while the TCRdb copy is restricted to in-frame clones and leaves out a portion. This sample has 2.3 million or so clones, with approximately 93% found just once. Study-wide results and caveats: Naive CD4 clonotypes were shared across several donors at around 5%.

A remark on this clone: The antigen remains unidentified.

There are 15 residues in the CDR3. Germline V lookup: CDR1 MDHEN, CDR2 SYDVKM. V dropped 3 bases and J dropped 4 bases, with 13 bases sitting between them. Sequenced: naive CD4+ T cells from PBMCs. As for subset: CD45RA+ positively selected. The sequence was obtained from a man between 18 and 35 years old in good health. Some clones in this sample may be carry-over from other donors' samples. The V gene is TRBV28, the J gene TRBJ1-3, with a possible D match to TRBD1 (6 bases). CDR3 nucleotides: TGTGCCAGCAGTTTCTTGAGGGGGTACGGAAACACCATATATTTT. This codes for CASSFLRGYGNTIYF.